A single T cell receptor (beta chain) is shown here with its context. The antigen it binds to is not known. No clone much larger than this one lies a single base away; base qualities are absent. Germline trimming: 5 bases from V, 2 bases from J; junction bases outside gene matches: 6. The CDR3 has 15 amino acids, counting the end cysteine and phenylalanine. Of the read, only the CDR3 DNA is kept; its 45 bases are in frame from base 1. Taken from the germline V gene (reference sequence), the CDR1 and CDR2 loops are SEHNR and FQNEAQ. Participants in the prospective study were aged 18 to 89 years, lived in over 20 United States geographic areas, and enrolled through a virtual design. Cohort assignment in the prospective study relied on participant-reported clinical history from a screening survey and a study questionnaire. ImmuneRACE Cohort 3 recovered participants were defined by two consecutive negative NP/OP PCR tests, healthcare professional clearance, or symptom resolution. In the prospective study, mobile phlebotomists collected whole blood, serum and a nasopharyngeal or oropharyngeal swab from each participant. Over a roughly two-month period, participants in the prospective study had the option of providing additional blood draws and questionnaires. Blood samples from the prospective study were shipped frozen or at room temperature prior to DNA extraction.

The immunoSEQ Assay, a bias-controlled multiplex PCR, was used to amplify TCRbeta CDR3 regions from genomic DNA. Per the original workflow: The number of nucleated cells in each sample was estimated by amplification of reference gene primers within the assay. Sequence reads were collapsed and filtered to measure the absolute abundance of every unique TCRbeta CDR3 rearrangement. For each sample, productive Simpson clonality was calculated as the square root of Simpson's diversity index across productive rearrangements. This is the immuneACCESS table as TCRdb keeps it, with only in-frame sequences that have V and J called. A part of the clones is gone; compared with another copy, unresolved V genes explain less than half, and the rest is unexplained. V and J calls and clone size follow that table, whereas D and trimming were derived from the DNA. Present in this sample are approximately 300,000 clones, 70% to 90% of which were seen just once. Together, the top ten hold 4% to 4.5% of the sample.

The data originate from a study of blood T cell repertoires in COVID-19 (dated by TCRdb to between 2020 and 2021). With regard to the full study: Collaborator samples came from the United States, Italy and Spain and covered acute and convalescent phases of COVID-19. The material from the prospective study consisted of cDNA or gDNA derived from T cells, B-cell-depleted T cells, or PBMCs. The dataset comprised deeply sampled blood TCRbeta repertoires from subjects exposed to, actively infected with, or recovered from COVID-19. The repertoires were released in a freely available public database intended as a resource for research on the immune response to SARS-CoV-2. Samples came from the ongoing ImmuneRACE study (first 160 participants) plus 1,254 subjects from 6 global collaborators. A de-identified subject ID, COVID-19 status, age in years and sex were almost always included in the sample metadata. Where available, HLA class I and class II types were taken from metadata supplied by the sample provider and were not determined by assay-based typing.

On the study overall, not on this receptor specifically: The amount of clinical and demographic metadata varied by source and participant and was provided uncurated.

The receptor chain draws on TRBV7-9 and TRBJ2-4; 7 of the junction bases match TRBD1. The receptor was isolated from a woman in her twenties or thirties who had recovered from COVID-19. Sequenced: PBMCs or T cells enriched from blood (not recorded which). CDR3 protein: CASSTRQGPKNIQYF. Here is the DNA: TGTGCCAGCAGCACACGACAGGGACCCAAAAACATTCAGTACTTC.